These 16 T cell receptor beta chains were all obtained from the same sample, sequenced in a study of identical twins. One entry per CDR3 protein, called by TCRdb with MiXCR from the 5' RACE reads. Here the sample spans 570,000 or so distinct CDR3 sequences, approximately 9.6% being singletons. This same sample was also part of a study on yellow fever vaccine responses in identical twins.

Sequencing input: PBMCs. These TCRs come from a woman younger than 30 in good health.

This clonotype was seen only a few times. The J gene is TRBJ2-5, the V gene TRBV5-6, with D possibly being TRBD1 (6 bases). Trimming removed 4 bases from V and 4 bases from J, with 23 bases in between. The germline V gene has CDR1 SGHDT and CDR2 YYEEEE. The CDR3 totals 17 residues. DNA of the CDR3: TGTGCCAGCAGCCTCGGTCGCGGTGGGAGCAGGGGAGAGACCCAGTACTTC. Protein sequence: CASSLGRGGSRGETQYF.

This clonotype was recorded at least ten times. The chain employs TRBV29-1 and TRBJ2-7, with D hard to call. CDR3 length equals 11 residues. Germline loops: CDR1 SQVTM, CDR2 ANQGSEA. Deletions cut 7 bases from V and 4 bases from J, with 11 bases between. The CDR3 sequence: CSAGPGYEQYF. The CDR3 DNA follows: TGCAGCGCCGGGCCAGGATACGAGCAGTACTTC.

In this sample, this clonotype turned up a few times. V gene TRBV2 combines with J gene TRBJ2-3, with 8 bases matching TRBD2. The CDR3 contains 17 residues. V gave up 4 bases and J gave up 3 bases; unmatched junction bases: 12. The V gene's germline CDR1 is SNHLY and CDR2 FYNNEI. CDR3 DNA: TGTGCCAGCAGTGCCATCGGGACTAGAGGGGCGACAGATACGCAGTATTTT. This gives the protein CASSAIGTRGATDTQYF.

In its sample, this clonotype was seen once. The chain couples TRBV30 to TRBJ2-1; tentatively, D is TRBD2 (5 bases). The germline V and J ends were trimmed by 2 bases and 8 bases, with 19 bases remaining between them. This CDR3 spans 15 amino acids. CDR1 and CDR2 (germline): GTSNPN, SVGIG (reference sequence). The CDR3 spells CAWSLRTPLSHEQFF. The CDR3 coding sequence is TGTGCCTGGAGTCTTCGGACTCCACTCTCCCATGAGCAGTTCTTC.

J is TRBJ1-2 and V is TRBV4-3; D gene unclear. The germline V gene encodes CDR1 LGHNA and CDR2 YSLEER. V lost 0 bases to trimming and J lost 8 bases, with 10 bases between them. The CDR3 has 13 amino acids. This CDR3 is CASSQDSLGGYTF. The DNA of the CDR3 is TGCGCCAGCAGCCAAGATTCGCTGGGCGGCTACACCTTC.

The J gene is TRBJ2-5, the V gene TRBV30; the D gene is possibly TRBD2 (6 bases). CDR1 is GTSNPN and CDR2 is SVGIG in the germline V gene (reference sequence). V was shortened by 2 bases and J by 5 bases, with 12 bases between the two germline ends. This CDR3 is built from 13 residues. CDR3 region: CAWSTFGGETQYF. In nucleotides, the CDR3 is TGTGCCTGGAGTACCTTTGGGGGGGAGACCCAGTACTTC.

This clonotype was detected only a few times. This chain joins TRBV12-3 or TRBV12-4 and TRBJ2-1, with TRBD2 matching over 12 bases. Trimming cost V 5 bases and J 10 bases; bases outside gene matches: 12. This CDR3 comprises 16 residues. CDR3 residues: CASSVSSGRVSFEQFF. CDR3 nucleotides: TGTGCCAGCAGTGTCTCTAGCGGGAGGGTTTCTTTCGAGCAGTTCTTC.

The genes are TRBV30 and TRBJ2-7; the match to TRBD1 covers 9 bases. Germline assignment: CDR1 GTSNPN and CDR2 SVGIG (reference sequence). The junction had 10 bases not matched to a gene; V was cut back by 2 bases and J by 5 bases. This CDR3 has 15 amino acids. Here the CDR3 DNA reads TGTGCCTGGAGTTACCCCGGGACAGGGTTCCACGAGCAGTACTTC. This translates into CAWSYPGTGFHEQYF.

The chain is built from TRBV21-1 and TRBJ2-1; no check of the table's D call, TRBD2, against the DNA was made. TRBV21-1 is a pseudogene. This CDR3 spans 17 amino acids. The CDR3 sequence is CASSKGRDSSSYNEQFF. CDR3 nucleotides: TGTGCCAGCAGCAAGGGGAGGGATTCGAGCTCCTACAATGAGCAGTTCTTC.

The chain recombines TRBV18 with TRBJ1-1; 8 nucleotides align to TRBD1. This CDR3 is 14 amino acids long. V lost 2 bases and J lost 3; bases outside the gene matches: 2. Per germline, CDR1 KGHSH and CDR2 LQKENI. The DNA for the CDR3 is TGTGCCAGCTCACCAGTGACAGGGGACACTGAAGCTTTCTTT. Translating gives CASSPVTGDTEAFF.

CDR3 region: CASRGTGGYTDTQYF. CDR3 nucleotides: TGTGCCAGCAGGGGGACAGGGGGCTATACAGATACGCAGTATTTT. The chain recombines TRBV6-2 or TRBV6-3 with TRBJ2-3; TRBD1 agrees at 12 bases. Germline V gives CDR1 MNHEY, CDR2 SVGEGT. The CDR3 totals 15 residues. V dropped 6 bases and J dropped 3; count of bases not matched to a gene: 4.

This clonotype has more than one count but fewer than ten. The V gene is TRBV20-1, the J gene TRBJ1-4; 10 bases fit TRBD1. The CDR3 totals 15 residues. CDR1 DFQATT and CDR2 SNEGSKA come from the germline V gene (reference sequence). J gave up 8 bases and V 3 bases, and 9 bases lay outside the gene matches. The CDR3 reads CSARTGGSAREKLFF. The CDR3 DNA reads TGCAGTGCTAGGACAGGGGGCTCCGCTAGAGAAAAACTGTTTTTT.

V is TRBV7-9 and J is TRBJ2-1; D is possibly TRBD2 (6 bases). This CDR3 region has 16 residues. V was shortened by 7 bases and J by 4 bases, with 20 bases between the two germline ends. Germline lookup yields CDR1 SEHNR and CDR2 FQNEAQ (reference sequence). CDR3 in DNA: TGTGCCAGCACCGGAGGCGGAGGGGAGGCTTACAATGAGCAGTTCTTC. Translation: CASTGGGGEAYNEQFF.

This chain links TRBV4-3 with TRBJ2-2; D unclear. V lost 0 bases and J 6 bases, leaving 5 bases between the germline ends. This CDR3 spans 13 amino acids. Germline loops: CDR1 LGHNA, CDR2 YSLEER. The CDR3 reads CASSQDGPGELFF. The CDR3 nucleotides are TGCGCCAGCAGCCAAGACGGGCCCGGGGAGCTGTTTTTT.

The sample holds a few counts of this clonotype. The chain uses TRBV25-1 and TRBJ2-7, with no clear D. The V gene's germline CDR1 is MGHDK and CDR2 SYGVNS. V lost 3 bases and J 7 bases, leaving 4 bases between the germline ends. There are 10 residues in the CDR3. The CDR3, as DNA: TGTGCCAGCAGTGATGTTGAGCAGTACTTC. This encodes CASSDVEQYF.

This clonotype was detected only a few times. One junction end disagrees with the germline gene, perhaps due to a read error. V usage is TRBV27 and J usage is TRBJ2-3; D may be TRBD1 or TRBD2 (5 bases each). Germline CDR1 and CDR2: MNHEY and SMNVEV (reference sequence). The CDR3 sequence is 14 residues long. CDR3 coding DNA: TGTGCCACCAGTTTGGGACGGGGTACAGATACGCAGTATTTT. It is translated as CATSLGRGTDTQYF.